This T cell receptor (beta chain) originates from a study of blood T cell repertoires in COVID-19. Looking at the study overall: Both acute and convalescent COVID-19 samples were obtained from the United States, Italy and Spain. Sources were T cells, B-cell-depleted T cells, or PBMCs; the material itself was cDNA or gDNA.

Enrolled during active infection, Seattle patients were then followed longitudinally. Original data processing: Amplification from reference gene primers served as the basis for estimated nucleated cell counts. Profiling relied on immunoSEQ multiplex PCR, and the TCRdb table lists in-frame clones only, not all of them. Clone size and V and J calls were adopted from that table, with D and trimming inferred from the DNA. The repertoire holds about 260,000 clones, with around 87% as singletons. The sequence derives from a woman aged 60-70 years with COVID-19, enrolled during active disease. The sample comprised peripheral blood.

The CDR3 coding sequence is TGTGCCAGCTCACTCGACTCCGAGCAGTACTTC. It codes for CASSLDSEQYF. The J gene is TRBJ2-7, the V gene TRBV18, with unresolved D. V lost 4 bases to trimming and J lost 6 bases, with 7 bases between them. CDR1 is KGHSH, CDR2 LQKENI, per germline. This CDR3 contains 11 residues.